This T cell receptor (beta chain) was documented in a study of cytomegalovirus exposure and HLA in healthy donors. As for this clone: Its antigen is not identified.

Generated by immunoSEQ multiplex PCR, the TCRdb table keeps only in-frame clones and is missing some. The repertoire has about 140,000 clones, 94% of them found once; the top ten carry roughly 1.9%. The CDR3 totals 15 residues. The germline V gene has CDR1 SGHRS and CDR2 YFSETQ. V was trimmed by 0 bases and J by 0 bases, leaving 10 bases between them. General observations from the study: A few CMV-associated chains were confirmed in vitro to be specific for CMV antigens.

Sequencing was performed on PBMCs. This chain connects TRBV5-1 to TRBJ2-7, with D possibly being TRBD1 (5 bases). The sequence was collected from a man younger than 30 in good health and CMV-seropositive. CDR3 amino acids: CASSLDPGHSYEQYF. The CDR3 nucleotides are TGCGCCAGCAGCTTGGATCCAGGGCACTCCTACGAGCAGTACTTC.